This T cell receptor (beta chain) was observed in a study of CD8 T cells in Susac syndrome. There are 12 residues in the CDR3. V lost 3 bases and J lost 5, with 5 bases in between. Germline V gene lookup returns CDR1 LGHDT and CDR2 YNNKEL (reference sequence). A quantity of 0.5 to 1 ug RNA underwent reverse transcription using random hexamers. TCRdb re-called the immunoSEQ multiplex PCR reads through MiXCR, storing one row per CDR3 protein. In the table there are under 350,000 distinct CDR3 sequences, just over 90% of which are singletons. The material sequenced was CD4+ T cells from PBMCs. The rearrangement links TRBV3-1 to TRBJ2-1; D gene uncertain. This receptor was identified in a human donor with multiple sclerosis. As DNA, the CDR3 is TGTGCCAGCAGCCATGGGGACAATGAGCAGTTCTTC. Translation gives CASSHGDNEQFF.